Listed here are 6 T cell receptor beta chains from one sample, sequenced in a study of T cells in Graves' hyperthyroidism and ophthalmopathy. Researchers amplified the TCR beta CDR3 regions from RNA transcripts. TCR CDR3 underwent first-round RT-PCR with the HTBI primer set. TCRdb called the multiplex PCR reads again in MiXCR, with one record for every CDR3 protein. The profile covers about 400,000 distinct CDR3 sequences, with approximately 14% appearing a single time and less than 15% taken by the ten largest. The sequencing sample was made of blood. These TCRs come from a man in his late teens or twenties with Graves' ophthalmopathy.

The table lists this clonotype with many counts. This sequence joins TRBV20-1 and TRBJ1-1, with D perhaps matching TRBD1 (5 bases). V lost 0 bases, J lost 3 bases, and 11 bases lay in between. CDR1 is DFQATT and CDR2 is SNEGSKA in the germline V gene (reference sequence). CDR3 size: 14 residues. The DNA of the CDR3 is TGCAGTGCTAGAGATTTCCGCAGGGACACTGAAGCTTTCTTT. Its translation is CSARDFRRDTEAFF.

About this clonotype itself: This could be a read error, since a much larger clone is one nucleotide away. The genes are TRBV4-1 and TRBJ2-3; TRBD2 matches 8 bases. The J segment lost 3 bases and the V segment lost 4 bases, leaving 15 bases of the junction unmatched. The CDR3 sequence is 18 residues long. The germline CDR1 and CDR2 sequences are MGHRA and YSYEKL. The CDR3 loop is CASSLDPPTGGMTDTQYF. The CDR3 nucleotides are TGCGCCAGCAGCCTAGATCCCCCTACGGGGGGGATGACAGATACGCAGTATTTT.

The genes are TRBV6-4 and TRBJ1-2; 7 bases are a match to TRBD1. This CDR3 comprises 15 residues. CDR1 is MRHNA and CDR2 is SNTAGT in the germline V gene. Trimming took 2 bases from V and 6 from J; bases not matched to a gene: 9. The DNA for the CDR3 is TGTGCCAGCAGTGACAGTCCAACAGGGGAGGATGGCTACACCTTC. Translating gives CASSDSPTGEDGYTF.

This clonotype was counted many times. This rearrangement joins TRBV5-1 to TRBJ2-1, with D perhaps given as TRBD1 or TRBD2 (7 bases each). This CDR3 has 18 amino acids. Germline V CDR1 and CDR2: SGHRS, YFSETQ. V dropped 1 base and J dropped 7 bases, with 24 bases sitting between them. The CDR3 loop is CASSLREVGGAGGNEQFF. In DNA form, the CDR3 reads TGCGCCAGCAGCTTGAGGGAGGTAGGGGGCGCCGGGGGGAATGAGCAGTTCTTC.

This clonotype was seen many times. The V gene is TRBV7-9, the J gene TRBJ2-3; 14 nucleotides align to TRBD2. CDR3 size: 20 residues. Germline lookup yields CDR1 SEHNR and CDR2 FQNEAQ (reference sequence). V shed 1 base, J shed 0 bases, and the junction held 9 bases outside the gene matches. CDR3 residues: CASSLVPGTSGSRSTDTQYF. DNA of the CDR3: TGTGCCAGCAGCTTAGTACCTGGGACTAGCGGGAGTAGGAGCACAGATACGCAGTATTTT.

This clonotype showed up many times. The V call is TRBV6-1, the J call TRBJ1-1; TRBD1 agrees at 8 bases. Germline V gene lookup returns CDR1 MNHNS and CDR2 SASEGT. Losses at the gene ends were 1 base for V and 4 bases for J; bases not matched to a gene: 8. This CDR3 has 16 residues. CDR3 residues: CASSEVAGGAGTEAFF. CDR3 DNA: TGTGCCAGCAGTGAAGTGGCAGGGGGCGCGGGCACTGAAGCTTTCTTT.